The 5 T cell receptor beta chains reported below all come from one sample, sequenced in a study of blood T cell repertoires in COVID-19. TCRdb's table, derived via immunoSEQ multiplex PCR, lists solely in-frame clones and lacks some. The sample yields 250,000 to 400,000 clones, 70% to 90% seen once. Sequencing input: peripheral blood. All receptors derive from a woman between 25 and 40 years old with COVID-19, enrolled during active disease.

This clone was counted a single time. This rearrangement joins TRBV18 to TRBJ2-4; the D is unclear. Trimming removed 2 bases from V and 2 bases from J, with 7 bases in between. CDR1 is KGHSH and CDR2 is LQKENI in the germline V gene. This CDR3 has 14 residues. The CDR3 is CASSPENPKNIQYF. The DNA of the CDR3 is TGTGCCAGCTCACCAGAGAACCCCAAAAACATTCAGTACTTC.

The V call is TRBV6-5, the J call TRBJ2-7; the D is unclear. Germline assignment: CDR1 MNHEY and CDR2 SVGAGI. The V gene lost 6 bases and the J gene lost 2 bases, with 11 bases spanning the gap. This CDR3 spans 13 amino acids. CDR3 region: CASSHGGTYEQYV. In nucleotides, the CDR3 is TGTGCCAGCAGCCATGGCGGAACCTACGAGCAGTACGTC.

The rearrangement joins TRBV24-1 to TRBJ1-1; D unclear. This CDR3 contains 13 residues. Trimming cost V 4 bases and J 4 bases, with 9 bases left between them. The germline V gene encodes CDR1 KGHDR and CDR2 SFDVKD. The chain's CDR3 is CATSESGSTEAFF. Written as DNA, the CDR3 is TGTGCCACCAGTGAGTCGGGGAGCACTGAAGCTTTCTTT.

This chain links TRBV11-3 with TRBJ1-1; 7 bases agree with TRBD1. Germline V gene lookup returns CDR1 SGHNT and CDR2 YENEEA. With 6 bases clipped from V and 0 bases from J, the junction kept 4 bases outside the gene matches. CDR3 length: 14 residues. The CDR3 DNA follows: TGTGCCAGCAGACTGGGACAGCTGAACACTGAAGCTTTCTTT. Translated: CASRLGQLNTEAFF.

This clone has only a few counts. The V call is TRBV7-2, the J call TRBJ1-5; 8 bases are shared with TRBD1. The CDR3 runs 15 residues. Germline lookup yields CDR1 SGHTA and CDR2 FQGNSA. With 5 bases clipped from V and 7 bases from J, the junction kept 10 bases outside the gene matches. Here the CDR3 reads CASSGIAGGGQPQHF. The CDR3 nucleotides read TGTGCCAGCAGCGGAATAGCAGGGGGCGGACAGCCCCAGCATTTT.